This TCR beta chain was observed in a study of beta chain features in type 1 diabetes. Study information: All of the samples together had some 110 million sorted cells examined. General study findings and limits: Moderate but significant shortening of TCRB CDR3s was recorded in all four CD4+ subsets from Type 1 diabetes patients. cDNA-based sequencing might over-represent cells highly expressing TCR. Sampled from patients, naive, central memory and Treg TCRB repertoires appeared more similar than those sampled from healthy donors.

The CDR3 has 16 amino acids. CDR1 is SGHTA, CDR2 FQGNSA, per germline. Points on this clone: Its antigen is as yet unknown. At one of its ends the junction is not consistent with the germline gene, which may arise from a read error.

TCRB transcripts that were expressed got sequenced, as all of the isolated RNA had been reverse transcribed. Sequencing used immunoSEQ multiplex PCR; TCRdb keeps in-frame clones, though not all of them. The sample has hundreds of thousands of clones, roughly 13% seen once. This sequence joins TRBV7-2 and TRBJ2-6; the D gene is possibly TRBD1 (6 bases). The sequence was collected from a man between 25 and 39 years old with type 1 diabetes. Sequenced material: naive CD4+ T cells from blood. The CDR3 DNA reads TGTGCCAGCAGATTAGACAGGAACTCTGGGGCCAACGTCCTGACTTTC. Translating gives CASRLDRNSGANVLTF.